These T cell receptor beta chains were read from a single sample in a study of shared clonotypes between healthy human individuals. TCRdb's table, derived via immunoSEQ multiplex PCR, lists solely in-frame clones and lacks some. The profile shows approximately 2,000,000 clones, over 85% of them singletons. Sequenced: naive CD8+ T cells from PBMCs. All receptors derive from a man younger than 30 in good health. Some clones in this sample may be carry-over from other donors' samples. Each CDR3 is given with its conserved first and last residue. The D gene is left open where the match is weak. Some rows have no size entry. The others give once, few or many, or a class for an expanded clone.

CDR3aa: CASSLLFDEAFF
abundance: -
d_gene: -
v_gene: TRBV7-8
j_gene: TRBJ1-1
len: 12

CDR3aa: CASSLGLADTDTQYF
abundance: -
d_gene: TRBD2
v_gene: TRBV7-6
j_gene: TRBJ2-3
len: 15

CDR3aa: CASSSGLAGGGEQFF
abundance: -
d_gene: TRBD2
v_gene: TRBV6-6
j_gene: TRBJ2-1
len: 15

CDR3aa: CASSLSRELQETQYF
abundance: -
d_gene: -
v_gene: TRBV5-5
j_gene: TRBJ2-5
len: 15

CDR3aa: CSVDLGRSNYGYTF
abundance: -
d_gene: -
v_gene: TRBV29-1
j_gene: TRBJ1-2
len: 14

CDR3aa: CASTDLYNEQFF
abundance: -
d_gene: -
v_gene: TRBV5-8
j_gene: TRBJ2-1
len: 12

CDR3aa: CASSLAPLYEQYF
abundance: -
d_gene: -
v_gene: TRBV5-4
j_gene: TRBJ2-7
len: 13

CDR3aa: CASSAHPLLRGRGTGELFF
abundance: -
d_gene: TRBD1
v_gene: TRBV27
j_gene: TRBJ2-2
len: 19

CDR3aa: CASSFDYSTDTQYF
abundance: -
d_gene: -
v_gene: TRBV5-1
j_gene: TRBJ2-3
len: 14

CDR3aa: CASSSMATIQETQYF
abundance: -
d_gene: -
v_gene: TRBV7-8
j_gene: TRBJ2-5
len: 15

CDR3aa: CASSIDWDSEAKNIQYF
abundance: -
d_gene: TRBD1
v_gene: TRBV19
j_gene: TRBJ2-4
len: 17

CDR3aa: CASLWTADNEQFF
abundance: -
d_gene: -
v_gene: TRBV28
j_gene: TRBJ2-1
len: 13

CDR3aa: CASLRPAPYNEQFF
abundance: -
d_gene: -
v_gene: TRBV7-9
j_gene: TRBJ2-1
len: 14

CDR3aa: CASSEAQTLGYEQYF
abundance: -
d_gene: -
v_gene: TRBV2
j_gene: TRBJ2-7
len: 15

CDR3aa: CATSRQAGVLDYEQYF
abundance: -
d_gene: TRBD2
v_gene: TRBV15
j_gene: TRBJ2-7
len: 16

CDR3aa: CASSYSDGNQPQHF
abundance: -
d_gene: -
v_gene: TRBV6-5
j_gene: TRBJ1-5
len: 14

CDR3aa: CASSSDIDKGYEQYF
abundance: once
d_gene: -
v_gene: TRBV5-6
j_gene: TRBJ2-7
len: 15

CDR3aa: CASSLRSWDSYNEQFF
abundance: -
d_gene: -
v_gene: TRBV28
j_gene: TRBJ2-1
len: 16

CDR3aa: CASSWVTSGEQYF
abundance: -
d_gene: -
v_gene: TRBV27
j_gene: TRBJ2-7
len: 13

CDR3aa: CASSNGTSSYNEQFF
abundance: -
d_gene: TRBD2
v_gene: TRBV6-5
j_gene: TRBJ2-1
len: 15

CDR3aa: CASSLSQGETSYEQYF
abundance: -
d_gene: -
v_gene: TRBV27
j_gene: TRBJ2-7
len: 16

CDR3aa: CASSMSSISTDTQYF
abundance: -
d_gene: -
v_gene: TRBV27
j_gene: TRBJ2-3
len: 15

CDR3aa: CASIPRSGTKNTEAFF
abundance: -
d_gene: -
v_gene: TRBV19
j_gene: TRBJ1-1
len: 16

CDR3aa: CARRQGSTEAFF
abundance: -
d_gene: TRBD1
v_gene: TRBV6-1
j_gene: TRBJ1-1
len: 12

CDR3aa: CASSFLGDFVNTGELFF
abundance: -
d_gene: -
v_gene: TRBV27
j_gene: TRBJ2-2
len: 17

CDR3aa: CASSIVRSSYNEQFF
abundance: -
d_gene: -
v_gene: TRBV19
j_gene: TRBJ2-1
len: 15

CDR3aa: CASSPLGGRAYEQYF
abundance: -
d_gene: TRBD2
v_gene: TRBV27
j_gene: TRBJ2-7
len: 15

CDR3aa: CASSLAEGSEQFF
abundance: -
d_gene: -
v_gene: TRBV5-6
j_gene: TRBJ2-1
len: 13

CDR3aa: CASSFWGTEAFF
abundance: -
d_gene: -
v_gene: TRBV28
j_gene: TRBJ1-1
len: 12

CDR3aa: CSVDRGLAGGPSCVIDEQYF
abundance: -
d_gene: -
v_gene: TRBV29-1
j_gene: TRBJ2-7
len: 20

CDR3aa: CASSLAGPSGYNEQFF
abundance: once
d_gene: -
v_gene: TRBV5-1
j_gene: TRBJ2-1
len: 16

CDR3aa: CASSYSPTGGSYGYTF
abundance: once
d_gene: TRBD1
v_gene: TRBV6-5
j_gene: TRBJ1-2
len: 16

CDR3aa: CASSLYAGTRGDEQFF
abundance: -
d_gene: -
v_gene: TRBV11-2
j_gene: TRBJ2-1
len: 16

CDR3aa: CASSPLSLDEQYF
abundance: -
d_gene: -
v_gene: TRBV27
j_gene: TRBJ2-7
len: 13

CDR3aa: CASSGQGTQETQYF
abundance: -
d_gene: -
v_gene: TRBV9
j_gene: TRBJ2-5
len: 14

CDR3aa: CASSLARLGDNEQFF
abundance: once
d_gene: -
v_gene: TRBV7-9
j_gene: TRBJ2-1
len: 15

CDR3aa: CSVEDLGYEQYF
abundance: -
d_gene: -
v_gene: TRBV29-1
j_gene: TRBJ2-7
len: 12

CDR3aa: CASRRDSYSNQPQHF
abundance: -
d_gene: TRBD1
v_gene: TRBV2
j_gene: TRBJ1-5
len: 15

CDR3aa: CASSPGTGYDGYTF
abundance: -
d_gene: TRBD1
v_gene: TRBV4-1
j_gene: TRBJ1-2
len: 14

CDR3aa: CASSDFPSGAYNEQFF
abundance: -
d_gene: TRBD2
v_gene: TRBV6-4
j_gene: TRBJ2-1
len: 16

CDR3aa: CASSEYRGVTNTGELFF
abundance: -
d_gene: TRBD1
v_gene: TRBV7-9
j_gene: TRBJ2-2
len: 17

CDR3aa: CASRKLRDRETEAFF
abundance: once
d_gene: TRBD1
v_gene: TRBV28
j_gene: TRBJ1-1
len: 15

CDR3aa: CATKREGPRAPEQFF
abundance: -
d_gene: TRBD2
v_gene: TRBV15
j_gene: TRBJ2-1
len: 15

CDR3aa: CASSFQASWAGAHEQFF
abundance: -
d_gene: TRBD2
v_gene: TRBV27
j_gene: TRBJ2-1
len: 17

CDR3aa: CASSPFTYEQYF
abundance: once
d_gene: -
v_gene: TRBV10-2
j_gene: TRBJ2-7
len: 12